This record covers a single T cell receptor beta chain. Its antigen is unknown. It was RNA transcripts that yielded the amplified TCR beta CDR3 regions. The HTBI primer set was used in a first-round RT-PCR of the TCR CDR3. TCRdb reprocessed the multiplex PCR reads via MiXCR and lists one record per CDR3 protein. The repertoire holds 490,000 or so distinct CDR3 sequences, with about 16% as singletons. The J segment lost 6 bases and the V segment lost 2 bases, leaving 8 bases of the junction unmatched. The length of the CDR3 is 14 residues. Germline V gene sequence: CDR1 DFQATT, CDR2 SNEGSKA (reference sequence). This sample was taken from a study of T cells in Graves' hyperthyroidism and ophthalmopathy. Study details: Specimen type is peripheral blood, collected at initial diagnosis prior to any treatment. Study conclusions and caveats: Ophthalmopathy was told apart from stable hyperthyroidism by a 13 V-J model. Most clonotypes expanded in thyroid above 0.001 were likewise present in blood.

The clonotype was recovered from a woman aged 25 to 45 with Graves' ophthalmopathy. The sequencing input was blood. This chain uses TRBV20-1 with TRBJ2-5; TRBD1 aligns across 8 bases. CDR3: CSARHLGQGKTQYF. The CDR3 DNA sequence: TGCAGTGCTAGACACCTTGGACAGGGAAAGACCCAGTACTTC.